What follows are 21 T cell receptor beta chains derived from one specimen sequenced in a study of PD-1 blockade in classical Hodgkin lymphoma. Produced via immunoSEQ multiplex PCR; TCRdb's table is partial and in-frame only. The data show tens of thousands of clones, around nine tenths seen once. After autologous stem cell transplantation all patients relapsed, and prior brentuximab vedotin exposure differed between cohorts. The starting material was peripheral blood mononuclear cells (PBMCs), obtained at baseline. The receptors shown here come from a human donor with classical Hodgkin lymphoma.

This clone was seen once. The chain links TRBV16 to TRBJ2-7; tentatively, D is TRBD2 (7 bases). V lost 2 bases, J lost 6 bases, and 20 bases lay in between. CDR1 and CDR2 (germline): KGHSY, FQNENV. This CDR3 contains 16 residues. The CDR3 nucleotides are TGTGCCAGCAGCCAAGCCGGGGGGCGTGTGGGTGGCGAGCAGTACTTC. Encoded protein: CASSQAGGRVGGEQYF.

The rearrangement links TRBV7-9 to TRBJ1-2; TRBD1 might be the D (6 bases). The CDR3 runs 15 residues. V was clipped by 5 bases and J by 2 bases, with 15 bases between them. CDR1 is SEHNR and CDR2 is FQNEAQ in the germline V gene (reference sequence). The CDR3 spells CASSAGTGRNYGYTF. In DNA form, the CDR3 reads TGTGCCAGCAGCGCGGGAACAGGGAGGAACTATGGCTACACCTTC.

V gene TRBV5-1 combines with J gene TRBJ2-7; 7 nucleotides line up with TRBD2. The CDR3 consists of 14 residues. Germline V lookup: CDR1 SGHRS, CDR2 YFSETQ. V trimming: 3 bases; J trimming: 5 bases; junction bases outside the gene matches: 8. The CDR3 sequence: CASSSGLVPNEQYF. DNA for the CDR3: TGCGCCAGCAGCTCCGGACTAGTCCCGAACGAGCAGTACTTC.

The CDR3 DNA follows: TGTGCCAGCACCGGCGGTACCAGGGGGTCGGGCTACACCTTC. This encodes CASTGGTRGSGYTF. V usage is TRBV6-1 and J usage is TRBJ1-2; 7 bases agree with TRBD1. Trimming at V came to 7 bases and at J to 8 bases, leaving 13 bases not matched to a gene. The CDR3 loop spans 14 amino acids. Germline loops: CDR1 MNHNS, CDR2 SASEGT.

To note about this clone: At one end the junction does not follow the germline gene, possibly because of a read error. This chain joins TRBV28 and TRBJ1-1; unclear D gene. CDR1 is MDHEN and CDR2 is SYDVKM in the germline V gene. This CDR3 spans 10 amino acids. CDR3 DNA sequence: TGTGCCAGCGGGAACGCTGAAGCTTTCTTT. Amino acid sequence: CASGNAEAFF.

The chain joins TRBV4-1 to TRBJ1-2; D gene ambiguous. Germline V gives CDR1 MGHRA, CDR2 YSYEKL. The CDR3 has 12 residues. V was cut by 4 bases and J by 8 bases, with 11 bases left in between. The CDR3, as DNA: TGCGCCAGCAGCCCCCCGGGCGGGGGCTACACCTTC. Its translation is CASSPPGGGYTF.

The gene calls are TRBV7-3 and TRBJ2-1; D unresolved. V lost 0 bases to trimming and J lost 5 bases, with 11 bases between them. This CDR3 is 15 amino acids long. Looked up from germline, CDR1 is SGHTA and CDR2 is FQGTGA. For the CDR3, the DNA is TGTGCCAGCAGCTTAACGTTGGCGGTCCACAATGAGCAGTTCTTC. It codes for CASSLTLAVHNEQFF.

The V and J genes are TRBV5-4 and TRBJ1-1; no reliable D call. V lost 4 bases to trimming and J lost 7 bases, with 8 bases between them. Germline values: CDR1 SGHNT, CDR2 YYREEE (reference sequence). The CDR3 has 11 residues. The CDR3 nucleotides read TGTGCCAGCAGCAGGGCAGGTGAAGCTTTCTTT. Translated, it gives CASSRAGEAFF.

The V gene is TRBV7-2, the J gene TRBJ2-5, with D perhaps given as TRBD1 or TRBD2 (6 bases each). CDR1 and CDR2 (germline): SGHTA, FQGNSA. The V gene lost 1 base and the J gene lost 1 base, with 13 bases spanning the gap. CDR3 size: 16 residues. CDR3 coding DNA: TGTGCCAGCAGCTTAGTGGAGGGGGTGCCCCAAGAGACCCAGTACTTC. Protein: CASSLVEGVPQETQYF. Full variable domain (remainder filled in from reference TRBV7-2 and TRBJ2-5): GAGVSQSPSNKVTEKGKDVELRCDPISGHTALYWYRQSLGQGLEFLIYFQGNSAPDKSGLPSDRFSAERTGGSVSTLTIQRTQQEDSAVYLCASSLVEGVPQETQYFGPGTRLLVL.

The rearrangement uses TRBV5-4 and TRBJ1-2; D uncertain. The CDR3 is 13 residues long. V lost 4 bases and J 4 bases, leaving 11 bases between the germline ends. Per the germline V gene, CDR1 is SGHNT and CDR2 is YYREEE (reference sequence). The CDR3 reads CASSPSAGYGYTF. CDR3 nucleotide sequence: TGTGCCAGCAGCCCTTCGGCGGGCTATGGCTACACCTTC.

V gene TRBV19 combines with J gene TRBJ2-2; a weak D match, TRBD1 (6 bases). The germline V gene has CDR1 LNHDA and CDR2 SQIVND (reference sequence). This CDR3 has 15 amino acids. V lost 2 bases to trimming and J lost 1 base, with 8 bases between them. CDR3 sequence: CASSIQGRNTGELFF. The CDR3 region has the DNA TGTGCCAGTAGTATACAGGGGAGGAACACCGGGGAGCTGTTTTTT.

The rearrangement links TRBV9 to TRBJ2-3, with TRBD2 matching 9 bases. CDR1 and CDR2 (germline): SGDLS, YYNGEE. There are 17 residues in the CDR3. The V segment lost 0 bases and the J segment 2 bases; nucleotides outside the gene matches: 7. The CDR3 DNA follows: TGTGCCAGCAGCGTAGCGGTTAGCGGGGGAGCCACAGATACGCAGTATTTT. Translated, it gives CASSVAVSGGATDTQYF.

The CDR3 is CASSLVLWGGTDTQYF. Here the CDR3 DNA reads TGTGCCAGCAGCTTAGTTTTGTGGGGGGGCACAGATACGCAGTATTTT. The chain recombines TRBV7-2 with TRBJ2-3; the D gene is possibly TRBD2 (6 bases). Germline loops: CDR1 SGHTA, CDR2 FQGNSA. The V end lost 1 base, the J end lost 1 base, and 12 bases lay between the germline ends. This CDR3 has 16 residues.

The chain employs TRBV6-6 and TRBJ2-5, with TRBD1 matching 7 bases. The CDR3 is 14 amino acids. CDR1 and CDR2 (germline): MNHNY, SVGAGI (reference sequence). Germline trimming cut 1 base from V and 4 bases from J; bases unmatched to any gene: 3. The CDR3 bases are TGTGCCAGCAGTTACTGGGCAGGGGGAGAGACCCAGTACTTC. This encodes CASSYWAGGETQYF.

V usage is TRBV28 and J usage is TRBJ1-1; D not resolved. Germline CDR1 and CDR2: MDHEN and SYDVKM. Trimming removed 3 bases at V and 4 bases at J, with 15 bases between. The CDR3 covers 15 residues. Here the CDR3 reads CASSLLGPISTEAFF. The CDR3 nucleotides are TGTGCCAGCAGTTTGTTAGGGCCCATAAGCACTGAAGCTTTCTTT.

This clone has a single count. This chain uses TRBV5-5 with TRBJ2-6; TRBD1 matches 8 bases. The CDR3 runs 16 residues. CDR1 and CDR2 (germline): SGHKS, YYEKEE (reference sequence). Trimming at V came to 3 bases and at J to 3 bases, leaving 5 bases not matched to a gene. For the CDR3, the DNA is TGTGCCAGCAGCTCGTCAGGGGGCCTTGGGGCCAACGTCCTGACTTTC. Translating it yields CASSSSGGLGANVLTF.

This clone has more than one count but fewer than ten. This sample also contains other DNA sequences that code for the same CDR3. The gene calls are TRBV27 and TRBJ2-1; D unresolved. Germline CDR1 and CDR2: MNHEY and SMNVEV (reference sequence). This CDR3 region has 11 residues. Trimming removed 8 bases from V and 6 bases from J, with 8 bases in between. The CDR3 region is CASSLGNEQFF. Here the CDR3 DNA reads TGTGCCAGCTCCCTCGGCAATGAGCAGTTCTTC.

This rearrangement joins TRBV20-1 to TRBJ1-5; no definite D call. The CDR3 covers 11 residues. V was trimmed by 6 bases and J by 7 bases, leaving 10 bases between them. The V gene's germline CDR1 is DFQATT and CDR2 SNEGSKA (reference sequence). CDR3 DNA sequence: TGCAGTGCAAGCCTTGGGCAGCCCCAGCATTTT. Protein sequence: CSASLGQPQHF.

The gene calls are TRBV15 and TRBJ1-1; no clear D gene. Trimming took off 5 bases at V and 5 bases at J, with 9 bases between the two ends. Germline CDR1 reads LNHNV; CDR2 reads YYDKDF (reference sequence). This CDR3 spans 12 amino acids. The CDR3 reads CATSRGFTEAFF. In DNA form, the CDR3 reads TGTGCCACCAGCCGGGGTTTTACTGAAGCTTTCTTT.

The rearrangement links TRBV7-3 to TRBJ2-1, with D tentatively TRBD1 (6 bases). Germline V gene sequence: CDR1 SGHTA, CDR2 FQGTGA. This CDR3 has 15 amino acids. V was shortened by 2 bases and J by 12 bases, with 20 bases between the two germline ends. The CDR3 here is CASSLEVGRGIGQFF. Written as DNA, the CDR3 is TGTGCCAGCAGCTTAGAAGTAGGTAGGGGGATTGGGCAGTTCTTC.

The chain combines TRBV12-5 with TRBJ1-1; D is perhaps TRBD1 (6 bases). CDR1 LGHNT and CDR2 FRNRAP come from the germline V gene. The CDR3 contains 13 residues. The V and J ends lost 8 bases and 0 bases respectively, with 10 bases between them. Here the CDR3 reads CASRDTLNTEAFF. CDR3 coding DNA: TGTGCTAGTCGGGACACGTTGAACACTGAAGCTTTCTTT. The entire variable domain, with the rest obtained from reference TRBV12-5 and TRBJ1-1, is as follows: DARVTQTPRHKVTEMGQEVTMRCQPILGHNTVFWYRQTMMQGLELLAYFRNRAPLDDSGMPKDRFSAEMPDATLATLKIQPSEPRDSAVYFCASRDTLNTEAFFGQGTRLTVV.